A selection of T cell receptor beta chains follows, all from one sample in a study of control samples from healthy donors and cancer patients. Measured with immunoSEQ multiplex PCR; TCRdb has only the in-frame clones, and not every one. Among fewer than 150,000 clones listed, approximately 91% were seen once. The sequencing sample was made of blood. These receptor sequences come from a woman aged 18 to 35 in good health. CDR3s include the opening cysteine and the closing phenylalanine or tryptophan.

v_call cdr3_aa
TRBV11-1 CASSTIPGTQETQYF
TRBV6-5 CASSYDLGFTEAFF
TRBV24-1 CATSAPGVSNSPLHF
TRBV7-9 CASSLVGPDTQYF
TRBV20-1 CSATSTGELFF
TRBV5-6 CASSLDRGFTDTQYF
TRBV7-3 CASSLAGRGTDTQYF
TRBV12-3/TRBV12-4 CASAVRGDTQYF
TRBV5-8 CASSLASDRVISGANVLTF
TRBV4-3 CASSQGIGQEAFF
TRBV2 CASCARVETNTEAFF
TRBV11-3 CASSLDGREGTQYF
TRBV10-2 CASRTREPNEKLFF